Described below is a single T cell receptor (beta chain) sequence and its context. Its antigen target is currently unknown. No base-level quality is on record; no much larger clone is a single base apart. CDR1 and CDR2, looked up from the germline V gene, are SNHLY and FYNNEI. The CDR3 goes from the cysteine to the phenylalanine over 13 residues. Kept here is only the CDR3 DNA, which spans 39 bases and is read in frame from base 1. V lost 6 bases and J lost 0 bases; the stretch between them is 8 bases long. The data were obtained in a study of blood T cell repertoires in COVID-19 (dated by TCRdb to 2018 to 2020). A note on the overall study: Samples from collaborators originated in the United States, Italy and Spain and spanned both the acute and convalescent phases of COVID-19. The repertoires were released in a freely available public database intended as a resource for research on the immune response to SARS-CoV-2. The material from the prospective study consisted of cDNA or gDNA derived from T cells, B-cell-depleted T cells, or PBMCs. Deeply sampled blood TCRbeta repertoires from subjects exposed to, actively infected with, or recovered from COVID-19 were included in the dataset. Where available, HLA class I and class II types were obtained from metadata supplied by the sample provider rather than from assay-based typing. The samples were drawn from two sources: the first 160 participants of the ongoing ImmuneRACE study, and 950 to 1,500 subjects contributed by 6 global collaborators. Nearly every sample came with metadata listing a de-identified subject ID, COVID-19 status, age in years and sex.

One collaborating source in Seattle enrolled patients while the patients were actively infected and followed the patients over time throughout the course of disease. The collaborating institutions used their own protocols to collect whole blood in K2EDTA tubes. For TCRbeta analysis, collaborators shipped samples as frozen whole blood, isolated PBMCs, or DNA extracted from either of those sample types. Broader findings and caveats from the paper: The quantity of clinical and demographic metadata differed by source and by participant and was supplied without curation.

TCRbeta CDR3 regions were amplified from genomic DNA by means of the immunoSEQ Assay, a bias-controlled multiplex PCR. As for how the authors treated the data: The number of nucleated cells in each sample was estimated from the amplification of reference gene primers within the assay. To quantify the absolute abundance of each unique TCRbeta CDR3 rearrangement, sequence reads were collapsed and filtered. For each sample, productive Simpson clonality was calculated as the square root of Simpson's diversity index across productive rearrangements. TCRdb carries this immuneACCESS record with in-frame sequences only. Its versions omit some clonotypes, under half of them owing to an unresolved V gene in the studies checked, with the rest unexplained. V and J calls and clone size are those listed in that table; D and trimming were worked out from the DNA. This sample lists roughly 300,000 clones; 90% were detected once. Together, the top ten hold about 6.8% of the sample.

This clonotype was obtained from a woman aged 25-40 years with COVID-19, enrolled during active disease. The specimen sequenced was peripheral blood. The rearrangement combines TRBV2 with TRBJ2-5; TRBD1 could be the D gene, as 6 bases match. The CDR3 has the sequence CASSRDNQETQYF. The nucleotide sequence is TGTGCCAGCAGCCGGGACAACCAAGAGACCCAGTACTTC.